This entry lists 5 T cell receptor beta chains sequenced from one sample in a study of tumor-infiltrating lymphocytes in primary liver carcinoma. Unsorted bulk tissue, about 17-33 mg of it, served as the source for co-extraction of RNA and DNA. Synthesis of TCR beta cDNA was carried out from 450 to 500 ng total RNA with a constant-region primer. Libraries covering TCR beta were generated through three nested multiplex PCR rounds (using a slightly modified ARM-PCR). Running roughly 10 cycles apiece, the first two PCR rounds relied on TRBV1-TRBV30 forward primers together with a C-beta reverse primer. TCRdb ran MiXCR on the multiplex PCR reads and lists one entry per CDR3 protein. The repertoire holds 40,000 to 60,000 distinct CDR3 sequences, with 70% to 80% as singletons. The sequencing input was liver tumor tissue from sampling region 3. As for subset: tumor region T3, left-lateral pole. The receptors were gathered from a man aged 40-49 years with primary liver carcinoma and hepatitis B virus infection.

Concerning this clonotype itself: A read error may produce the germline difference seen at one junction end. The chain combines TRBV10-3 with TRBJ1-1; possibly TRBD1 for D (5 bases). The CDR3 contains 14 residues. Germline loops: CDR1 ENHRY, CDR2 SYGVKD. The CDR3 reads CAISVQRAGAEASF. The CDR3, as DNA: TGTGCCATCAGTGTACAAAGGGCCGGGGCTGAAGCTTCCTTT.

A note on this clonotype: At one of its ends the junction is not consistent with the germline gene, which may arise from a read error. This CDR3 reads CAGSVAGYEQYF. DNA of the CDR3: TGTGCCGGCAGCGTAGCAGGCTACGAGCAGTATTTC. The chain recombines TRBV11-2 with TRBJ2-7; no clear D. The germline CDR1 and CDR2 sequences are SGHAT and FQNNGV. This CDR3 has 12 residues.

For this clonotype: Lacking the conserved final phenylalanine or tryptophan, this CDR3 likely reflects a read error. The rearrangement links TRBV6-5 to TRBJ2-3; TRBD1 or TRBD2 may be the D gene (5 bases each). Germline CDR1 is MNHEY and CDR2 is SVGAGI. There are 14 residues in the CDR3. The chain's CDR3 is CAGSWDGRTDTQYL. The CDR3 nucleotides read TGTGCCGGCAGTTGGGACGGGCGCACAGATACGCAGTATCTT.

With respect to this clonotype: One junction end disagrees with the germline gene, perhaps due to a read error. CDR3 sequence: CASSDRLAGTGEPFF. In DNA, the CDR3 is TGTGCCAGCAGCGACAGACTAGCGGGTACCGGGGAGCCGTTTTTT. The rearrangement joins TRBV7-8 to TRBJ2-2; 10 nucleotides line up with TRBD2. CDR3 length equals 15 residues. CDR1 is SGHVS and CDR2 is FQNEAQ in the germline V gene.

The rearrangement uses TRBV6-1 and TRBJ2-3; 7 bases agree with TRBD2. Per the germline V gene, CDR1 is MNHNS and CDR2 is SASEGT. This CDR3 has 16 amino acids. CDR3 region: CVNSQLAGLTTDTQYF. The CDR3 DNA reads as TGTGTCAACAGTCAATTAGCGGGTTTAACGACAGATACGCAGTATTTT.